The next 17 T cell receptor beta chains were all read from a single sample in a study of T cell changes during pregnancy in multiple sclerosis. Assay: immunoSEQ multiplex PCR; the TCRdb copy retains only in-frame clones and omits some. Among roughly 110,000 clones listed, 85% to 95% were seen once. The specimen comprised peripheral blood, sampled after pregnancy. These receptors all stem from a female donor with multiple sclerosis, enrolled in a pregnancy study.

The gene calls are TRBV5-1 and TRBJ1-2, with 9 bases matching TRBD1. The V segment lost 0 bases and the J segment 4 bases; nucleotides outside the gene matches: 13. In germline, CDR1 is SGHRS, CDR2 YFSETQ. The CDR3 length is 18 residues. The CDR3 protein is CASSLAPGQGGRGYGYTF. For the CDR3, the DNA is TGCGCCAGCAGCTTGGCACCGGGACAGGGAGGAAGGGGCTATGGCTACACCTTC. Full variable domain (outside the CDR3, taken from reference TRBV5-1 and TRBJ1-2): KAGVTQTPRYLIKTRGQQVTLSCSPISGHRSVSWYQQTPGQGLQFLFEYFSETQRNKGNFPGRFSGRQFSNSRSEMNVSTLELGDSALYLCASSLAPGQGGRGYGYTFGSGTRLTVV.

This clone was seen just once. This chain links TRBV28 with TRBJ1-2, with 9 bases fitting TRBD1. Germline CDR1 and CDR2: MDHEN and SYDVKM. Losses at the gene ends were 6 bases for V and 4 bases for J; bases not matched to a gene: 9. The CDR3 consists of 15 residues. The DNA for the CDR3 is TGTGCCAGCAGATCAACAGGGGGCGCAGTCTATGGCTACACCTTC. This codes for CASRSTGGAVYGYTF.

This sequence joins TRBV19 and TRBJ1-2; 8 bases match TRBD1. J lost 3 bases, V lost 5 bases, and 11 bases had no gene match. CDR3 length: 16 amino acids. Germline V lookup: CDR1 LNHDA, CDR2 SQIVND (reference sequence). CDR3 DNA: TGTGCCAGTAGTTTCTCACCTCCGGACAGGGACTATGGCTACACCTTC. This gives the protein CASSFSPPDRDYGYTF.

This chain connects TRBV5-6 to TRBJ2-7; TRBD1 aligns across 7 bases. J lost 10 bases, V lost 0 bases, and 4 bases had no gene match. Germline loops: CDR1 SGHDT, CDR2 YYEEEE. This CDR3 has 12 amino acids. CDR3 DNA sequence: TGTGCCAGCAGCTTGGGGACAGGAGTTCAGTACTTC. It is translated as CASSLGTGVQYF. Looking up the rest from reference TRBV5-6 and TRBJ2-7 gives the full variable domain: DAGVTQSPTHLIKTRGQQVTLRCSPKSGHDTVSWYQQALGQGPQFIFQYYEEEERQRGNFPDRFSGHQFPNYSSELNVNALLLGDSALYLCASSLGTGVQYFGPGTRLTVT.

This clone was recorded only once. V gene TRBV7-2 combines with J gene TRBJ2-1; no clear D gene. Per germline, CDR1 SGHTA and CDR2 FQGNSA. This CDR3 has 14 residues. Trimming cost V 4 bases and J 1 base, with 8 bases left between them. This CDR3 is CASSSTQSYNEQFF. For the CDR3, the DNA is TGTGCCAGCAGCTCGACTCAATCCTACAATGAGCAGTTCTTC.

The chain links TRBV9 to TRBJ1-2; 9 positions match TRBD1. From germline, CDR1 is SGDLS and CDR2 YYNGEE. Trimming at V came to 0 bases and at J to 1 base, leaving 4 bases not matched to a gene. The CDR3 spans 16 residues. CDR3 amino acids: CASSVGQGVVNYGYTF. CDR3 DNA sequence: TGTGCCAGCAGCGTAGGACAGGGGGTCGTTAACTATGGCTACACCTTC.

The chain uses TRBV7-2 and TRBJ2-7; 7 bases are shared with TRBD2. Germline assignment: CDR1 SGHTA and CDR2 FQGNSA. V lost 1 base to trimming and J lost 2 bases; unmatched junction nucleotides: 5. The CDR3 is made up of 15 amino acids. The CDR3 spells CASSLDGGMAYEQYF. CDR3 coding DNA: TGTGCCAGCAGCTTAGACGGGGGGATGGCCTACGAGCAGTACTTC. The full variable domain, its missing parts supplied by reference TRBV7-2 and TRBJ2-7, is GAGVSQSPSNKVTEKGKDVELRCDPISGHTALYWYRQSLGQGLEFLIYFQGNSAPDKSGLPSDRFSAERTGGSVSTLTIQRTQQEDSAVYLCASSLDGGMAYEQYFGPGTRLTVT.

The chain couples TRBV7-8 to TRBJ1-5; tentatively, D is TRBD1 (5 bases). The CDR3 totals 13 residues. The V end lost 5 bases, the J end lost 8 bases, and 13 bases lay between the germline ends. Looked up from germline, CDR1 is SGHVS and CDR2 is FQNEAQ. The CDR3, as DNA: TGTGCCAGCAGCACTTCAGGGTTGGAGCCCCAGCATTTT. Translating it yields CASSTSGLEPQHF.

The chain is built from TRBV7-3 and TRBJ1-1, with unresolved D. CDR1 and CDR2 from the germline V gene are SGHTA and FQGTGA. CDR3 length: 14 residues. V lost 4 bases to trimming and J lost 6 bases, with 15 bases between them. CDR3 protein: CASSSFGGSPEAFF. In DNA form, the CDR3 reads TGTGCCAGCAGCTCCTTCGGTGGGAGTCCTGAAGCTTTCTTT.

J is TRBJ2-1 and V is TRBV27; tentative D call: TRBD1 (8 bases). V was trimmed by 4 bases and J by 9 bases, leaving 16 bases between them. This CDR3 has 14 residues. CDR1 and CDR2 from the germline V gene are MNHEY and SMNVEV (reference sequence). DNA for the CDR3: TGTGCCAGCAGTTACTACAGGGGGAGGGCTGAGCAGTTCTTC. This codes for CASSYYRGRAEQFF.

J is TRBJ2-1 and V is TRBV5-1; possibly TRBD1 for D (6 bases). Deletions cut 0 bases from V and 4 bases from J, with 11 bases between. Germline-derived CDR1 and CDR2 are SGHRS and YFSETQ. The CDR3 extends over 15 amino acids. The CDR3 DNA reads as TGCGCCAGCAGCTTGGCAGGGGAAGAATACAATGAGCAGTTCTTC. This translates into CASSLAGEEYNEQFF.

The CDR3 loop reads CASSLTGPTSASTDTQYF. The CDR3 DNA reads TGTGCCAGCAGCTTAACAGGACCCACTAGCGCTAGCACAGATACGCAGTATTTT. The chain uses TRBV7-3 and TRBJ2-3, with 7 bases matching TRBD2. V lost 0 bases to trimming and J lost 0 bases; unmatched junction nucleotides: 9. The CDR3 has 18 residues. From germline, CDR1 is SGHTA and CDR2 FQGTGA.

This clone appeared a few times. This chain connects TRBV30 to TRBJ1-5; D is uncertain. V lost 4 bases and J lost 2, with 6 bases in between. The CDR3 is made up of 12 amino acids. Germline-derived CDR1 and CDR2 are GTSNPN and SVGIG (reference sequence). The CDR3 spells CAWNEGNQPQHF. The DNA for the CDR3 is TGTGCCTGGAATGAGGGCAATCAGCCCCAGCATTTT.

The DNA for the CDR3 is TGCGCCAGCAGTCCTAGCGGGCCGAGCTCCTACAATGAGCAGTTCTTC. As protein: CASSPSGPSSYNEQFF. This rearrangement joins TRBV10-2 to TRBJ2-1; 8 bases fit TRBD2. The germline V gene has CDR1 WSHSY and CDR2 SAAADI. J lost 0 bases, V lost 5 bases, and 6 bases had no gene match. The CDR3 covers 16 residues.

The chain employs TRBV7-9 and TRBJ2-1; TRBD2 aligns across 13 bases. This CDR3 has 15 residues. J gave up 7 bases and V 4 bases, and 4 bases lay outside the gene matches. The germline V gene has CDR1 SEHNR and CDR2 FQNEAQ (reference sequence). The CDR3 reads CASSSTSGGANEQFF. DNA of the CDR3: TGTGCCAGCAGCTCAACTAGCGGGGGGGCGAATGAGCAGTTCTTC. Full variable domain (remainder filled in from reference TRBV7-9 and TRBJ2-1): DTGVSQNPRHKITKRGQNVTFRCDPISEHNRLYWYRQTLGQGPEFLTYFQNEAQLEKSRLLSDRFSAERPKGSFSTLEIQRTEQGDSAMYLCASSSTSGGANEQFFGPGTRLTVL.

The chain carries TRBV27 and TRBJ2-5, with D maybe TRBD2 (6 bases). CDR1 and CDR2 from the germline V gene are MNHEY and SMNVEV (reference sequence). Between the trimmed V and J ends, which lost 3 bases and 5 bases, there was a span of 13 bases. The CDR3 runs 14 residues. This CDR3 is CASSFVGGRETQYF. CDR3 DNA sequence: TGTGCCAGCAGTTTCGTCGGGGGAAGGGAGACCCAGTACTTC.

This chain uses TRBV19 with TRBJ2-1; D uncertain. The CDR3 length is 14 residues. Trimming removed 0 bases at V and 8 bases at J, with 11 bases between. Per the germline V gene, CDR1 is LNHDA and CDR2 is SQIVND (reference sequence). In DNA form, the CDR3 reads TGTGCCAGTAGTATAGATGAGGTTTCCGATGAGCAGTTCTTC. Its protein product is CASSIDEVSDEQFF.